The clone carrying this TCR beta chain was picked up a small number of times. The V and J ends lost 7 bases and 5 bases, in that order; junction bases with no gene match: 3. The CDR3 extends over 12 amino acids. In germline, CDR1 is SQVTM, CDR2 ANQGSEA. This sample is part of a study of blood T cell repertoires in COVID-19. Study-wide context: Spain, Italy and the United States supplied samples that represented acute and convalescent COVID-19. In each case, the material was cDNA or gDNA derived from T cells, B-cell-depleted T cells, or PBMCs.

In the original workflow: Using reference gene primer amplification, nucleated cell counts were estimated. Data came from immunoSEQ multiplex PCR; TCRdb stores just in-frame clones and leaves some out. V and J calls and clone size are as listed in that table; D and trimming were resolved from the DNA. Of 110,000 to 150,000 clones detected, 75% to 90% appear once; the ten largest clones hold roughly 3.9%. The chain employs TRBV29-1 and TRBJ2-7; 12 bases are shared with TRBD1. Material for sequencing was peripheral blood. The origin of this receptor is a woman of 80 years or more with acute or convalescent COVID-19. The CDR3 protein is CSGGTGGNEQYF. CDR3 sequence (DNA): TGCAGCGGGGGGACAGGGGGCAACGAGCAGTACTTC.